This T cell receptor (beta chain) appears in the sequencing data of a study of T-cell memory formation after mild COVID-19. For the study at large: Largely donor-specific sequence clusters came from a couple of donors. Findings and limits, study-wide: The study detected some responding clones in pre-infection memory, suggesting cross-reactive memory joined. Clones which contracted sat mainly in CM and EM if CD4+, and in EMRA if CD8+.

Of note for this clonotype: Antigen unknown.

Researchers used 5'RACE with constant-segment primers to make TCR alpha and TCR beta cDNA libraries that carry sample barcodes and UMIs. TCRdb ran MiXCR on the 5' RACE reads and lists one entry per CDR3 protein. The data contain 210,000 or so distinct CDR3 sequences, roughly 27% of them singletons. The sequence was obtained from an adult woman who had mild COVID-19 (a few samples of this study predate the infection). Cell type and time point are not known. Sequencing was done on a sample of PBMCs or a T cell subset sorted from them (not recorded which).

CDR3 protein: CASSPRPREQFF. As DNA, the CDR3 is TGTGCCAGCAGTCCTAGGCCAAGGGAGCAGTTCTTC. The chain couples TRBV12-3 or TRBV12-4 to TRBJ2-1, with D hard to call. The CDR3 contains 12 residues. The V gene lost 5 bases and the J gene lost 10 bases, with 12 bases spanning the gap.